Each of the 17 T cell receptor beta chains below was sequenced from the same sample in a study of identical twins. TCRdb analysed the 5' RACE reads with MiXCR anew, one entry per CDR3 protein. Seen here are 250,000 or so distinct CDR3 sequences, approximately 7% observed once, and the top ten hold around 3.4%. The same data also contributed to another study, on yellow fever vaccine responses in identical twins.

Sequenced material: memory (CD45RO+) T cells sorted from blood. The receptors originated from a woman aged 18 to 35 in good health.

This clonotype was counted at least ten times. This chain links TRBV7-3 with TRBJ2-1; TRBD2 might be the D (5 bases). The CDR3 length is 15 residues. Germline-derived CDR1 and CDR2 are SGHTA and FQGTGA. Between the trimmed V and J ends, which lost 5 bases and 4 bases, there was a span of 15 bases. CDR3 sequence: CASSVTRADYNEQFF. Written as DNA, the CDR3 is TGTGCCAGCAGCGTGACGAGGGCCGATTACAATGAGCAGTTCTTC.

This clonotype has at least ten counts. The V call is TRBV29-1, the J call TRBJ1-1, with D maybe TRBD1 (5 bases). V lost 2 bases and J lost 6, with 16 bases in between. The CDR3 consists of 14 residues. Germline V lookup: CDR1 SQVTM, CDR2 ANQGSEA. The CDR3 here is CSVEKAGLKAEAFF. As DNA, the CDR3 is TGCAGCGTTGAAAAGGCAGGGCTGAAGGCTGAAGCTTTCTTT.

In this sample, this clonotype turned up many times. The genes are TRBV7-7 and TRBJ2-3; the match to TRBD2 covers 9 bases. Per germline, CDR1 SSHAT and CDR2 FNYEAQ (reference sequence). The CDR3 contains 17 residues. The junction had 11 bases not matched to a gene; V was cut back by 3 bases and J by 4 bases. For the CDR3, the DNA is TGTGCCAGCAGCTTTGCGGGGGGGCCCCTTCCGCCAGATACGCAGTATTTT. It encodes CASSFAGGPLPPDTQYF.

CDR3 in amino acids: CASSWIWAGRQETQYF. In nucleotides, the CDR3 is TGTGCCAGCAGTTGGATTTGGGCGGGGAGGCAAGAGACCCAGTACTTC. The chain joins TRBV6-2 or TRBV6-3 to TRBJ2-5; D may be TRBD2 (6 bases). This CDR3 is 16 amino acids long. The germline gives CDR1 MNHEY, CDR2 SVGEGT. V lost 4 bases to trimming and J lost 2 bases, with 17 bases between them.

This clonotype came up a few times. The V gene is TRBV2, the J gene TRBJ1-1; TRBD1 matches at 11 bases. The CDR3 spans 14 residues. CDR1 and CDR2 (germline): SNHLY, FYNNEI. Trimming took 4 bases from V and 4 from J; bases not matched to a gene: 2. The CDR3 DNA is TGTGCCAGCAGTGGGGACAGGGGGTTCACTGAAGCTTTCTTT. Residues: CASSGDRGFTEAFF.

Many counts were recorded for this clonotype. This chain's CDR3 is CASSQETGGWQPQHF. The CDR3 bases are TGCGCCAGCAGCCAAGAGACAGGGGGCTGGCAGCCCCAGCATTTT. The chain is built from TRBV4-1 and TRBJ1-5, with 10 bases fitting TRBD1. The V and J ends lost 0 bases and 7 bases, in that order; junction bases with no gene match: 3. The CDR3 loop spans 15 amino acids. Germline CDR1 reads MGHRA; CDR2 reads YSYEKL.

This clonotype came up many times. The J gene is TRBJ1-5, the V gene TRBV12-3 or TRBV12-4; weak D call: TRBD1 (6 bases). The CDR3 contains 15 residues. V was shortened by 5 bases and J by 0 bases, with 11 bases between the two germline ends. CDR3 in DNA: TGTGCCAGCAGTCCGACAGGTTATAGCAATCAGCCCCAGCATTTT. Its protein is CASSPTGYSNQPQHF.

This clonotype has a handful of counts. The chain couples TRBV28 to TRBJ2-7; D gene uncertain. Trimming removed 6 bases from V and 12 bases from J, with 21 bases in between. The length of the CDR3 is 13 residues. Germline V gives CDR1 MDHEN, CDR2 SYDVKM. CDR3 DNA sequence: TGTGCCAGCAGCTTTAAAAACGCGATCGCAGCGTACTTC. Protein product: CASSFKNAIAAYF.

This clonotype showed up many times. The chain has TRBV12-3 or TRBV12-4 and TRBJ2-7; D is unclear. Trimming took 0 bases from V and 7 from J, leaving 4 bases between them. This CDR3 has 11 amino acids. CDR3 residues: CASSLALEQYF. In nucleotides, the CDR3 is TGTGCCAGCAGTTTAGCGCTTGAGCAGTACTTC.

This clonotype was counted a few times. V gene TRBV6-1 combines with J gene TRBJ2-2; 8 nucleotides line up with TRBD2. With 2 bases clipped from V and 4 bases from J, the junction kept 3 bases outside the gene matches. The CDR3 is made up of 15 amino acids. CDR1 and CDR2 (germline): MNHNS, SASEGT. The CDR3 region is CASSEQAGATGELFF. DNA for the CDR3: TGTGCCAGCAGTGAACAAGCGGGAGCCACCGGGGAGCTGTTTTTT.

This clonotype was observed a handful of times. The chain is built from TRBV11-3 and TRBJ2-3, with 12 bases lining up with TRBD2. The CDR3 has 16 amino acids. V lost 4 bases and J lost 2; bases outside the gene matches: 4. The germline gives CDR1 SGHNT, CDR2 YENEEA. The DNA of the CDR3 is TGTGCCAGCAGCTCAGGACTAGCGGGAAACACAGATACGCAGTATTTT. It specifies CASSSGLAGNTDTQYF.

The chain's CDR3 is CASSLGYGTASHTDTQYF. CDR3 coding DNA: TGCGCCAGCAGCTTGGGCTACGGGACCGCCAGCCACACAGATACGCAGTATTTT. This rearrangement joins TRBV5-1 to TRBJ2-3; D may be TRBD1 or TRBD2 (5 bases each). The length of the CDR3 is 18 residues. In germline, CDR1 is SGHRS, CDR2 YFSETQ. V lost 0 bases, J lost 2 bases, and 19 bases lay in between.

This clonotype has more than one count but fewer than ten. This chain links TRBV20-1 with TRBJ2-1; TRBD2 is a possible D gene (6 bases). Trimming took 6 bases from V and 5 from J, leaving 17 bases between them. The length of the CDR3 is 14 residues. Per germline, CDR1 DFQATT and CDR2 SNEGSKA (reference sequence). CDR3 residues: CSANTGTLNNEQFF. The CDR3 region has the DNA TGCAGTGCCAATACCGGGACTTTAAACAATGAGCAGTTCTTC.

In this sample, this clonotype turned up many times. V is TRBV6-5 and J is TRBJ1-1, with TRBD1 identical over 8 bases. The CDR3 sequence is 16 residues long. Germline assignment: CDR1 MNHEY and CDR2 SVGAGI. V lost 0 bases to trimming and J lost 4 bases; unmatched junction nucleotides: 7. CDR3 loop: CASSYSQGAGSTEAFF. As DNA, the CDR3 is TGTGCCAGCAGTTACTCTCAGGGGGCAGGTAGCACTGAAGCTTTCTTT.

The J gene is TRBJ2-3, the V gene TRBV4-2; TRBD2 matches 14 bases. The ends lost 5 bases at V and 5 bases at J; junction bases unmatched: 0. This CDR3 contains 14 residues. Germline assignment: CDR1 LGHNA and CDR2 YNFKEQ. The DNA for the CDR3 is TGTGCCAGCAGCGGGACTAGCGGGGGAGATACGCAGTATTTT. Translating it yields CASSGTSGGDTQYF.

This clonotype was counted at least ten times. The chain carries TRBV14 and TRBJ2-3; D is undetermined. V lost 1 base and J lost 3, with 8 bases in between. CDR1 SGHDN and CDR2 FVKESK come from the germline V gene. The CDR3 has 14 amino acids. This CDR3 reads CASSQAARTDTQYF. The CDR3 nucleotides are TGTGCCAGCAGCCAAGCTGCCAGGACAGATACGCAGTATTTT. The full variable domain, completed using reference TRBV14 and TRBJ2-3, is EAGVTQFPSHSVIEKGQTVTLRCDPISGHDNLYWYRRVMGKEIKFLLHFVKESKQDESGMPNNRFLAERTGGTYSTLKVQPAELEDSGVYFCASSQAARTDTQYFGPGTRLTVL.

The table lists this clonotype with many counts. The rearrangement links TRBV6-1 to TRBJ2-3, with 9 positions matching TRBD2. The germline V gene encodes CDR1 MNHNS and CDR2 SASEGT. The length of the CDR3 is 14 residues. The J segment lost 1 base and the V segment lost 6 bases, leaving 2 bases of the junction unmatched. The CDR3 is CASSRLAGTDTQYF. The CDR3 DNA follows: TGTGCCAGCAGCCGACTAGCGGGCACAGATACGCAGTATTTT.